The T cell receptor beta chain under discussion was sequenced for a study of tumor T cells in aggressive B-cell lymphoma. Assay: immunoSEQ multiplex PCR; the TCRdb copy retains only in-frame clones and omits some. This sample has 9,000 to 13,000 clones, with 89% found just once. Germline V CDR1 and CDR2: SGHTA, FQGNSA. The CDR3 is 14 residues long. V was pared by 5 bases and J by 4 bases, with 6 bases of the junction left unmatched. The sequence came from an adult with diffuse large B cell lymphoma. The sequenced material came from tumor tissue. This rearrangement joins TRBV7-2 to TRBJ2-7, with 9 positions matching TRBD2. CDR3 region: CASSPIAGVYEQYF. The CDR3 DNA reads as TGTGCCAGCAGCCCTATAGCGGGAGTTTACGAGCAGTACTTC.